Listed below are T cell receptor beta chains from one sample, sequenced in a study of control samples from healthy donors and cancer patients. TCRdb's copy holds only in-frame clones and misses some; the assay was immunoSEQ multiplex PCR. The sample records 150,000 to 200,000 clones, around nine tenths being singletons. The material sequenced was blood. All receptors derive from a man aged 18 to 29 in good health. Both conserved end residues are part of each CDR3. Fields, in order: V gene, J gene, clone size, D gene, CDR3 protein, CDR3 DNA. D genes are given only for firm matches. A row's size may be missing; if present it is once, few, many or a size class.

v_gene: TRBV5-4
j_gene: TRBJ2-2
abundance: -
d_gene: -
CDR3aa: CASSLAVSRGTGELFF
CDR3nt: TGTGCCAGCAGCTTGGCGGTTAGTCGGGGCACCGGGGAGCTGTTTTTT

v_gene: TRBV19
j_gene: TRBJ1-4
abundance: -
d_gene: -
CDR3aa: CASSPRQASLPNEKLFF
CDR3nt: TGTGCCAGTAGTCCAAGACAGGCCTCTCTACCTAATGAAAAACTGTTTTTT

v_gene: TRBV7-2
j_gene: TRBJ1-6
abundance: -
d_gene: -
CDR3aa: CASSLDPPRGYNSPLHF
CDR3nt: TGTGCCAGCAGCTTAGATCCCCCCCGGGGGTATAATTCACCCCTCCACTTT

v_gene: TRBV24-1
j_gene: TRBJ1-5
abundance: few
d_gene: -
CDR3aa: CATSAAYSNQPQHF
CDR3nt: TGTGCCACCAGTGCAGCTTATAGCAATCAGCCCCAGCATTTT

v_gene: TRBV7-2
j_gene: TRBJ2-1
abundance: -
d_gene: -
CDR3aa: CASSLAGTALNEQFF
CDR3nt: TGTGCCAGCAGCTTAGCCGGGACTGCGCTAAATGAGCAGTTCTTC

v_gene: TRBV4-3
j_gene: TRBJ2-1
abundance: -
d_gene: TRBD2
CDR3aa: CASSTRLAGSYNEQFF
CDR3nt: TGCGCCAGCAGCACCCGACTAGCGGGGTCCTACAATGAGCAGTTCTTC

v_gene: TRBV6-2/TRBV6-3
j_gene: TRBJ2-7
abundance: -
d_gene: TRBD2
CDR3aa: CASSPTWTDSFGTSYEQYF
CDR3nt: TGTGCCAGCAGCCCTACCTGGACAGACTCTTTTGGGACTAGCTACGAGCAGTACTTC

v_gene: TRBV7-2
j_gene: TRBJ2-1
abundance: -
d_gene: -
CDR3aa: CASSLAQGGHEQFF
CDR3nt: TGTGCCAGCAGCTTAGCCCAGGGGGGCCATGAGCAGTTCTTC

v_gene: TRBV30
j_gene: TRBJ1-1
abundance: -
d_gene: -
CDR3aa: CAWSSVTEAFF
CDR3nt: TGTGCCTGGTCCTCGGTTACTGAAGCTTTCTTT

v_gene: TRBV3-1/TRBV3-2
j_gene: TRBJ2-5
abundance: -
d_gene: TRBD2
CDR3aa: CASSQELVAGAFVYF
CDR3nt: TGTGCCAGCAGCCAAGAGCTGGTAGCGGGGGCCTTTGTTTACTTC

v_gene: TRBV11-2
j_gene: TRBJ2-7
abundance: -
d_gene: -
CDR3aa: CASSLQGLLYEQYF
CDR3nt: TGTGCCAGCAGCTTACAGGGTTTACTCTACGAGCAGTACTTC

v_gene: TRBV5-1
j_gene: TRBJ2-3
abundance: -
d_gene: -
CDR3aa: CASSWGERADTQYF
CDR3nt: TGCGCCAGCAGCTGGGGTGAGCGCGCAGATACGCAGTATTTT

v_gene: TRBV4-1
j_gene: TRBJ1-2
abundance: -
d_gene: TRBD1
CDR3aa: CASSQDSGTANYGYTF
CDR3nt: TGCGCCAGCAGCCAAGATTCGGGGACAGCGAACTATGGCTACACCTTC

v_gene: TRBV27
j_gene: TRBJ1-5
abundance: once
d_gene: TRBD1
CDR3aa: CASSGQGDNQPQHF
CDR3nt: TGTGCCAGCAGCGGACAGGGAGACAATCAGCCCCAGCATTTT

v_gene: TRBV24-1
j_gene: TRBJ2-1
abundance: -
d_gene: -
CDR3aa: CATSDADRGRSYNEQFF
CDR3nt: TGTGCCACCAGTGACGCCGATCGGGGGCGCTCCTACAATGAGCAGTTCTTC

v_gene: TRBV7-6
j_gene: TRBJ1-1
abundance: -
d_gene: TRBD1
CDR3aa: CASSVATGMNTEAFF
CDR3nt: TGTGCCAGCAGTGTAGCGACAGGGATGAACACTGAAGCTTTCTTT

v_gene: TRBV19
j_gene: TRBJ2-5
abundance: -
d_gene: -
CDR3aa: CASSRGTGATQYF
CDR3nt: TGTGCCAGTAGTAGGGGAACGGGGGCGACCCAGTACTTC

v_gene: TRBV5-5
j_gene: TRBJ2-5
abundance: -
d_gene: -
CDR3aa: CASSFSLGGKETQYF
CDR3nt: TGTGCCAGCAGCTTCTCGCTTGGGGGAAAAGAGACCCAGTACTTC

v_gene: TRBV28
j_gene: TRBJ2-1
abundance: -
d_gene: TRBD2
CDR3aa: CASSLARLAAYNEQFF
CDR3nt: TGTGCCAGCAGTTTAGCGAGACTAGCGGCCTACAATGAGCAGTTCTTC

v_gene: TRBV5-4
j_gene: TRBJ1-2
abundance: -
d_gene: TRBD1
CDR3aa: CASSPVRTGGRYGYTF
CDR3nt: TGTGCCAGCAGCCCGGTGCGGACAGGGGGTCGGTATGGCTACACCTTC

v_gene: TRBV11-2
j_gene: TRBJ1-2
abundance: -
d_gene: -
CDR3aa: CASSLPEWPDSESYTF
CDR3nt: TGTGCCAGCAGCTTACCCGAATGGCCGGATTCGGAGAGCTACACCTTC

v_gene: TRBV7-2
j_gene: TRBJ2-5
abundance: -
d_gene: -
CDR3aa: CASSSPSAGLTTQETQYF
CDR3nt: TGTGCCAGCAGCTCTCCTAGCGCCGGCCTAACCACTCAAGAGACCCAGTACTTC

v_gene: TRBV7-2
j_gene: TRBJ2-3
abundance: -
d_gene: -
CDR3aa: CASSNLAPPDTQYF
CDR3nt: TGTGCCAGCAGCAATCTAGCGCCGCCGGATACGCAGTATTTT

v_gene: TRBV30
j_gene: TRBJ1-2
abundance: -
d_gene: -
CDR3aa: CARDSRGYGYTF
CDR3nt: TGTGCCCGGGACTCCCGGGGCTATGGCTACACCTTC

v_gene: TRBV29-1
j_gene: TRBJ2-3
abundance: -
d_gene: -
CDR3aa: CSVEDLMKSQNTQYF
CDR3nt: TGCAGCGTTGAAGATCTTATGAAGTCCCAGAATACGCAGTATTTT

v_gene: TRBV4-3
j_gene: TRBJ2-2
abundance: -
d_gene: -
CDR3aa: CASSQGDRNTGELFF
CDR3nt: TGCGCCAGCAGCCAGGGGGATCGTAACACCGGGGAGCTGTTTTTT

v_gene: TRBV6-5
j_gene: TRBJ2-3
abundance: -
d_gene: -
CDR3aa: CASSYANTDTQYF
CDR3nt: TGTGCCAGCAGTTACGCCAACACAGATACGCAGTATTTT

v_gene: TRBV9
j_gene: TRBJ1-4
abundance: -
d_gene: -
CDR3aa: CASSDGRGSGEKLFF
CDR3nt: TGTGCCAGCAGCGACGGGAGGGGTAGCGGTGAAAAACTGTTTTTT

v_gene: TRBV11-1
j_gene: TRBJ2-7
abundance: once
d_gene: -
CDR3aa: CASSLRAAPYEQYF
CDR3nt: TGTGCCAGCAGCTTACGTGCAGCACCCTACGAGCAGTACTTC

v_gene: TRBV21-1
j_gene: TRBJ1-1
abundance: once
d_gene: -
CDR3aa: CASSFEGPNTEAFF
CDR3nt: TGTGCCAGCTCTTTCGAAGGGCCGAACACTGAAGCTTTCTTT

v_gene: TRBV28
j_gene: TRBJ2-3
abundance: -
d_gene: -
CDR3aa: CASSLIRWGVGTDTQYF
CDR3nt: TGTGCCAGCAGTTTAATTCGTTGGGGGGTGGGCACAGATACGCAGTATTTT

v_gene: TRBV9
j_gene: TRBJ2-3
abundance: -
d_gene: TRBD2
CDR3aa: CASSVVPSGGRDTQYF
CDR3nt: TGTGCCAGCAGCGTAGTGCCTAGCGGGGGACGGGATACGCAGTATTTT

v_gene: TRBV29-1
j_gene: TRBJ2-1
abundance: -
d_gene: -
CDR3aa: CSVEYEQFF
CDR3nt: TGCAGCGTTGAATACGAGCAGTTCTTC

v_gene: TRBV2
j_gene: TRBJ1-2
abundance: -
d_gene: -
CDR3aa: CASSLQGLGYGYTF
CDR3nt: TGTGCCAGCAGTCTACAGGGTTTAGGGTATGGCTACACCTTC

v_gene: TRBV3-1/TRBV3-2
j_gene: TRBJ2-5
abundance: few
d_gene: -
CDR3aa: CASSQGTGAGETQYF
CDR3nt: TGTGCCAGCAGCCAAGGGACGGGGGCTGGGGAGACCCAGTACTTC

v_gene: TRBV4-3
j_gene: TRBJ1-1
abundance: -
d_gene: -
CDR3aa: CASSQRGGAAEAFF
CDR3nt: TGCGCCAGCAGCCAAAGAGGGGGGGCCGCTGAAGCTTTCTTT

v_gene: TRBV30
j_gene: TRBJ1-2
abundance: once
d_gene: -
CDR3aa: CASRAYSRGYTF
CDR3nt: TGTGCCTCAAGAGCGTATTCGAGAGGCTACACCTTC

v_gene: TRBV29-1
j_gene: TRBJ1-1
abundance: -
d_gene: TRBD1
CDR3aa: CSVDIRGRGTEAFF
CDR3nt: TGCAGCGTAGACATAAGGGGGCGCGGAACTGAAGCTTTCTTT